The next 14 T cell receptor beta chains were all read from a single sample in a study of blood T cell repertoires in COVID-19. Produced via immunoSEQ multiplex PCR; TCRdb's table is partial and in-frame only. Here the sample spans 130,000 to 150,000 clones, about nine tenths being singletons. Sequenced sample: PBMCs or T cells enriched from blood (not recorded which). The receptors here all came from a woman in her thirties or forties who had been exposed to COVID-19.

The chain combines TRBV9 with TRBJ2-6, with a weak D call TRBD1 (5 bases). This CDR3 region has 17 residues. CDR1 and CDR2 (germline): SGDLS, YYNGEE. The V and J ends lost 4 bases and 4 bases respectively, with 18 bases between them. The CDR3 sequence is CASSPRSRESGANVLTF. The CDR3 nucleotides read TGTGCCAGCAGCCCTCGATCCAGGGAATCGGGGGCCAACGTCCTGACTTTC.

The V call is TRBV2, the J call TRBJ1-2; 7 positions agree with TRBD1. The germline gives CDR1 SNHLY, CDR2 FYNNEI. The CDR3 covers 13 residues. After removal of 9 bases from V and 5 bases from J, the junction contained 9 bases not matched to a gene. CDR3 residues: CARKTGNEYGYTF. The CDR3 DNA follows: TGTGCCAGAAAGACAGGGAACGAATATGGCTACACCTTC.

The V call is TRBV19, the J call TRBJ1-2; 8 nucleotides match TRBD1. Looked up from germline, CDR1 is LNHDA and CDR2 is SQIVND (reference sequence). V was clipped by 10 bases and J by 1 base; unmatched bases: 11. This CDR3 has 15 amino acids. In DNA, the CDR3 is TGTGCCACCGCTTCCCAGGGGGCGGTTAACTATGGCTACACCTTC. It encodes CATASQGAVNYGYTF.

CDR3 residues: CASSLPGLAPYNEQFF. The DNA for the CDR3 is TGTGCCAGCAGCTTGCCGGGACTAGCGCCCTACAATGAGCAGTTCTTC. The rearrangement links TRBV5-6 to TRBJ2-1, with 10 bases matching TRBD2. This CDR3 spans 16 amino acids. V trimming: 1 base; J trimming: 2 bases; junction bases outside the gene matches: 3. Germline-derived CDR1 and CDR2 are SGHDT and YYEEEE. The full variable domain, completed using reference TRBV5-6 and TRBJ2-1, is DAGVTQSPTHLIKTRGQQVTLRCSPKSGHDTVSWYQQALGQGPQFIFQYYEEEERQRGNFPDRFSGHQFPNYSSELNVNALLLGDSALYLCASSLPGLAPYNEQFFGPGTRLTVL.

This clone appeared once. This chain joins TRBV10-3 and TRBJ1-5, with a tentative D call TRBD1 (6 bases). The CDR3 consists of 12 residues. With 9 bases removed from V and 4 bases from J, the gap between germline ends came to 10 bases. Germline-derived CDR1 and CDR2 are ENHRY and SYGVKD. CDR3 loop: CAMGTGNQPQHF. The CDR3 DNA is TGTGCCATGGGTACAGGGAATCAGCCCCAGCATTTT.

The gene calls are TRBV29-1 and TRBJ1-2, with no clear D. The V end was cut by 3 bases, the J end by 8 bases, with 16 bases between. The CDR3 sequence is 13 residues long. Germline-derived CDR1 and CDR2 are SQVTM and ANQGSEA. The CDR3 sequence is CSVDLGQGLGYTF. The CDR3 nucleotides read TGCAGCGTTGACCTGGGCCAAGGACTGGGCTACACCTTC.

V gene TRBV5-1 combines with J gene TRBJ1-1; 7 bases are a match to TRBD1. Germline V gene lookup returns CDR1 SGHRS and CDR2 YFSETQ. The V gene end was trimmed by 4 bases and the J gene end by 6 bases; junction bases not matched to a gene: 9. This CDR3 region has 14 residues. Here the CDR3 DNA reads TGCGCCAGCAGCCCGGGGACAGTCGGCGCTGAAGCTTTCTTT. It codes for CASSPGTVGAEAFF. Drawing the rest from reference TRBV5-1 and TRBJ1-1, the complete variable domain is KAGVTQTPRYLIKTRGQQVTLSCSPISGHRSVSWYQQTPGQGLQFLFEYFSETQRNKGNFPGRFSGRQFSNSRSEMNVSTLELGDSALYLCASSPGTVGAEAFFGQGTRLTVV.

The chain joins TRBV7-9 to TRBJ2-3, with 7 bases fitting TRBD2. The germline V gene encodes CDR1 SEHNR and CDR2 FQNEAQ (reference sequence). This CDR3 spans 16 amino acids. With 5 bases clipped from V and 0 bases from J, the junction kept 8 bases outside the gene matches. CDR3 in DNA: TGTGCCAGCAGCCGATTAGCGGGTCAGAGCACAGATACGCAGTATTTT. Translating gives CASSRLAGQSTDTQYF. Full variable domain (rest looked up from reference TRBV7-9 and TRBJ2-3): DTGVSQNPRHKITKRGQNVTFRCDPISEHNRLYWYRQTLGQGPEFLTYFQNEAQLEKSRLLSDRFSAERPKGSFSTLEIQRTEQGDSAMYLCASSRLAGQSTDTQYFGPGTRLTVL.

J is TRBJ1-1 and V is TRBV5-1, with TRBD1 as a possible D gene (5 bases). This CDR3 contains 15 residues. Germline CDR1 SGHRS, CDR2 YFSETQ. V was cut by 0 bases and J by 5 bases, with 14 bases left in between. The CDR3 loop reads CASSLVPGRETEAFF. The CDR3 region has the DNA TGCGCCAGCAGCTTGGTTCCAGGGCGGGAAACTGAAGCTTTCTTT.

Here the CDR3 reads CASSLGTSGRYEQYF. Here the CDR3 DNA reads TGCGCCAGCAGCTTAGGGACTAGCGGGAGGTACGAGCAGTACTTC. The J gene is TRBJ2-7, the V gene TRBV5-1, with 15 bases aligning to TRBD2. J gave up 4 bases and V 2 bases, and 1 base lay outside the gene matches. This CDR3 region has 15 residues. Germline V gene lookup returns CDR1 SGHRS and CDR2 YFSETQ.

This chain joins TRBV2 and TRBJ2-7, with 9 bases that match TRBD1. V was pared by 7 bases and J by 3 bases, with 10 bases of the junction left unmatched. Germline V gene sequence: CDR1 SNHLY, CDR2 FYNNEI. The CDR3 contains 15 residues. Written as DNA, the CDR3 is TGTGCCAGCAATCCCACCGGGACAGGGTACTACGAGCAGTACTTC. This encodes CASNPTGTGYYEQYF.

The genes are TRBV23-1 and TRBJ2-2, with 9 positions matching TRBD1. TRBV23-1 is an open reading frame, and its role is uncertain. V gave up 4 bases and J gave up 5 bases; unmatched junction bases: 8. CDR3 length: 16 amino acids. The CDR3 sequence is CASSPRGTGRTGELFF. The CDR3 bases are TGCGCCAGCAGTCCCCGGGGGACAGGGCGTACCGGGGAGCTGTTTTTT.

V gene TRBV3-1 (or the pseudogene TRBV3-2) combines with J gene TRBJ2-1; 9 positions match TRBD2. The CDR3 extends over 17 amino acids. The V gene's germline CDR1 is LGHDT and CDR2 YNNKEL (reference sequence). V shed 3 bases, J shed 5 bases, and the junction held 11 bases outside the gene matches. The CDR3 DNA follows: TGTGCCAGCAGCCAGTCAGTACTAGCGGGTTACGACAATGAGCAGTTCTTC. This codes for CASSQSVLAGYDNEQFF.

This clone was counted a single time. The chain uses TRBV7-2 and TRBJ2-7, with 12 bases matching TRBD2. Germline values: CDR1 SGHTA, CDR2 FQGNSA. CDR3 length: 15 amino acids. J lost 1 base, V lost 5 bases, and 3 bases had no gene match. In DNA, the CDR3 is TGTGCCAGCAGCGAAGGGACTAGCGGGTCCTACGAGCAGTACTTC. Translated: CASSEGTSGSYEQYF. Filled out from reference TRBV7-2 and TRBJ2-7, the complete variable domain reads GAGVSQSPSNKVTEKGKDVELRCDPISGHTALYWYRQSLGQGLEFLIYFQGNSAPDKSGLPSDRFSAERTGGSVSTLTIQRTQQEDSAVYLCASSEGTSGSYEQYFGPGTRLTVT.